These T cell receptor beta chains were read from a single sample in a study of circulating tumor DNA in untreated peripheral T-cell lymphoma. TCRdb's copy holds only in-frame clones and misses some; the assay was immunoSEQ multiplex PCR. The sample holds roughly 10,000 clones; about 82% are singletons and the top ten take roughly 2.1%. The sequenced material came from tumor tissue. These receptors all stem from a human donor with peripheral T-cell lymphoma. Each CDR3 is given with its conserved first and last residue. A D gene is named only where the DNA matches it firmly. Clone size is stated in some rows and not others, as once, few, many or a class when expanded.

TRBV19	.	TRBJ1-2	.	CASSRTSSHGYTF	TGTGCCAGTAGCCGGACATCTTCTCATGGCTACACCTTC
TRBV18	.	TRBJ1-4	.	CASSPRGSNEKLFF	TGTGCCAGCTCACCACGGGGATCTAATGAAAAACTGTTTTTT
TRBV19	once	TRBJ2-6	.	CASSIIGLRGANVLTF	TGTGCCAGTAGTATCATAGGACTGAGGGGGGCCAACGTCCTGACTTTC
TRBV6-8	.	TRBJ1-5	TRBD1	CASSSEGGLNQPQHF	TGTGCCAGCAGCTCCGAAGGGGGCTTGAATCAGCCCCAGCATTTT
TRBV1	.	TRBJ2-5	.	CASSQDGGGQETQYF	TGCGCCAGCAGCCAAGATGGAGGGGGTCAAGAGACCCAGTACTTC
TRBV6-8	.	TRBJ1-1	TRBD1	CAITLGQGMETEAFF	TGTGCCATCACACTCGGACAGGGGATGGAGACTGAAGCTTTCTTT
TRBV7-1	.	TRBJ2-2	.	CASSLVVGSSGELFF	TGTGCCAGCAGCTTAGTGGTCGGGAGTTCCGGGGAGCTGTTTTTT
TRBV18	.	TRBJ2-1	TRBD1	CASSPPTGGPYNEQFF	TGTGCCAGCTCACCACCGACAGGGGGCCCATACAATGAGCAGTTCTTC
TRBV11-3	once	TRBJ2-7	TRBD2	CASSLEGGTSYEQYF	TGTGCCAGCAGCTTAGAGGGGGGGACTTCCTACGAGCAGTACTTC
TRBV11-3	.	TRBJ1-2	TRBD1	CASSERQGQTYGYTF	TGTGCCAGCAGCGAACGACAGGGCCAGACCTATGGCTACACCTTC
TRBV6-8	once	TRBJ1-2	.	CASTTITGGVYGYTF	TGTGCCAGCACCACGATTACGGGGGGGGTCTATGGCTACACCTTC
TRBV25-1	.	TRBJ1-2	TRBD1	CASRPGTGVYGYTF	TGTGCCAGCAGACCCGGGACAGGGGTCTATGGCTACACCTTC
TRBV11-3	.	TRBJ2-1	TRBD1	CASSLVQGANNEQFF	TGTGCCAGCAGCTTAGTACAGGGGGCTAACAATGAGCAGTTCTTC
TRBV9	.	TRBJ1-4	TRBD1	CASSTGTGGGEKLFF	TGTGCCAGCAGCACCGGGACAGGGGGCGGTGAAAAACTGTTTTTT
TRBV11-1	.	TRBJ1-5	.	CASSAAGVNQPQHF	TGTGCCAGCAGCGCCGCTGGGGTCAATCAGCCCCAGCATTTT
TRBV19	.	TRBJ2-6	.	CASSLTAGANVLTF	TGTGCCAGTAGTCTGACAGCTGGGGCCAACGTCCTGACTTTC
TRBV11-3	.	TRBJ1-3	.	CASSHLSDGNTIYF	TGTGCCAGCAGCCATCTGTCCGACGGAAACACCATATATTTT
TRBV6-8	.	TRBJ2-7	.	CASTFNRASSSYEQYF	TGTGCCAGCACTTTCAACAGGGCCTCGAGCTCCTACGAGCAGTACTTC
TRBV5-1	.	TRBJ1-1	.	CASSLYDPLNTEAFF	TGCGCCAGCAGCTTGTATGATCCACTGAACACTGAAGCTTTCTTT
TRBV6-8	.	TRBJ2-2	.	CASSVTDTGELFF	TGTGCCAGCAGTGTGACAGACACCGGGGAACTGTTTTTT
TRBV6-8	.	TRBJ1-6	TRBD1	CASSPGQGSSPLHF	TGTGCCAGCAGCCCGGGACAGGGTAGCTCACCCCTCCACTTT
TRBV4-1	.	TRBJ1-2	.	CASSPDSNYGYTF	TGCGCCAGCAGTCCAGATTCGAACTATGGCTACACCTTC
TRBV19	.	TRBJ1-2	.	CASSAGNGYTF	TGTGCCAGTAGCGCGGGGAATGGCTACACCTTC
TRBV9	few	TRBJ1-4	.	CASSDLARGWNEKLFF	TGTGCCAGCAGCGACCTCGCACGGGGTTGGAATGAAAAACTGTTTTTT
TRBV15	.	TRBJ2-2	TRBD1	CATTLGTGWTGELFF	TGTGCCACCACCCTTGGGACAGGGTGGACCGGGGAGCTGTTTTTT
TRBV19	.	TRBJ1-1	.	CASSQTAGDEAFF	TGTGCCAGTAGTCAAACGGCAGGGGATGAAGCTTTCTTT
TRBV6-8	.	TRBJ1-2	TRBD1	CASRRQGENYGYTF	TGTGCCAGCAGGAGACAGGGGGAGAACTATGGCTACACCTTC
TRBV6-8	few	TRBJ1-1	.	CASSLKRGEAFF	TGTGCCAGCAGCCTAAAAAGAGGCGAAGCTTTCTTT